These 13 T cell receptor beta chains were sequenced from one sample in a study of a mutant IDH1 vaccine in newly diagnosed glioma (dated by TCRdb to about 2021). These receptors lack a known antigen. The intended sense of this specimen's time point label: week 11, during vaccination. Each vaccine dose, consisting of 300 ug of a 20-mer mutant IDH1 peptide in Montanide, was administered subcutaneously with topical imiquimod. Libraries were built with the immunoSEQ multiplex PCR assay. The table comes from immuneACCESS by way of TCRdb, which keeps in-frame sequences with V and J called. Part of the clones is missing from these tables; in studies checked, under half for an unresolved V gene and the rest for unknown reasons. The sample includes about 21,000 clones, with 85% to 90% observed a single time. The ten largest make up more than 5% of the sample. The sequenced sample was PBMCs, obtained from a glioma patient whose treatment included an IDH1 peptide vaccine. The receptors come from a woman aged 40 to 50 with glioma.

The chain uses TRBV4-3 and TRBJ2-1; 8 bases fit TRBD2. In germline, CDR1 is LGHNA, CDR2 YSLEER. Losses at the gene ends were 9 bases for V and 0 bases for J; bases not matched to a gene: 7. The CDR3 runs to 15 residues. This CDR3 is CASKERESSYNEQFF. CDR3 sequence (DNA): TGCGCCAGTAAGGAGCGGGAGAGCTCCTACAATGAGCAGTTCTTC.

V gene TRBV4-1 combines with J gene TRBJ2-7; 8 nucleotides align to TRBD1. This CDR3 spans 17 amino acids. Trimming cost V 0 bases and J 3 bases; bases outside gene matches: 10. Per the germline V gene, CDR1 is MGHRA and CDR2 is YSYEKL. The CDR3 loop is CASSQDPWTGLRYEQYF. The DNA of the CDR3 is TGCGCCAGCAGCCAAGACCCATGGACAGGGCTTCGCTACGAGCAGTACTTC.

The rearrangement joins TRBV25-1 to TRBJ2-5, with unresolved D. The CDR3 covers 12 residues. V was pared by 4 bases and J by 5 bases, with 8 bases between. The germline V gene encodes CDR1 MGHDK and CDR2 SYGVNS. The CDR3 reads CASSVDGETQYF. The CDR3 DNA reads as TGTGCCAGCAGTGTGGACGGGGAGACCCAGTACTTC.

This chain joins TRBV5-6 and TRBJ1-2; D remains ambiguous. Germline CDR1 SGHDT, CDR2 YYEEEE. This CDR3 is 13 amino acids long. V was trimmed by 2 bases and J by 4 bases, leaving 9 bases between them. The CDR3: CASSFFQSYGYTF. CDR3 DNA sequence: TGTGCCAGCAGCTTTTTCCAAAGCTATGGCTACACCTTC. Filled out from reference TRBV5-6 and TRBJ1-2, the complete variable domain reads DAGVTQSPTHLIKTRGQQVTLRCSPKSGHDTVSWYQQALGQGPQFIFQYYEEEERQRGNFPDRFSGHQFPNYSSELNVNALLLGDSALYLCASSFFQSYGYTFGSGTRLTVV.

The CDR3, as DNA: TGTGCCAGCAGCCTTATAAGGACAGAGGCTTCCTCCTACGAGCAGTACTTC. Its translation: CASSLIRTEASSYEQYF. The chain joins TRBV2 to TRBJ2-7; D might be TRBD1 (6 bases). Germline loops: CDR1 SNHLY, CDR2 FYNNEI. The CDR3 loop spans 17 amino acids. V lost 6 bases and J 0 bases, leaving 21 bases between the germline ends.

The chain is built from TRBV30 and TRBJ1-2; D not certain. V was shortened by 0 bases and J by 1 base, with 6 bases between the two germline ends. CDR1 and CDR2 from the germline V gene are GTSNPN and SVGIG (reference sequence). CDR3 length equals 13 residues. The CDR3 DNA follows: TGTGCCTGGAGTGTACAGATTAACTATGGCTACACCTTC. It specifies CAWSVQINYGYTF.

The chain's CDR3 is CASSVLQGEKLFF. The DNA of the CDR3 is TGTGCCAGCAGCGTTTTACAGGGTGAAAAACTGTTTTTT. The chain couples TRBV5-4 to TRBJ1-4, with D maybe TRBD1 (6 bases). The CDR3 sequence is 13 residues long. V dropped 4 bases and J dropped 7 bases, with 11 bases sitting between them. Germline values: CDR1 SGHNT, CDR2 YYREEE (reference sequence).

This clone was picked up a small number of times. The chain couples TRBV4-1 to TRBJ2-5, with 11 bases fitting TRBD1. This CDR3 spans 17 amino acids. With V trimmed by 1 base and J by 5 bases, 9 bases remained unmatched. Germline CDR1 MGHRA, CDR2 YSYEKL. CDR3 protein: CASSQVSWTGGRETQYF. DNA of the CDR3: TGCGCCAGCAGCCAAGTATCCTGGACAGGGGGCCGGGAGACCCAGTACTTC.

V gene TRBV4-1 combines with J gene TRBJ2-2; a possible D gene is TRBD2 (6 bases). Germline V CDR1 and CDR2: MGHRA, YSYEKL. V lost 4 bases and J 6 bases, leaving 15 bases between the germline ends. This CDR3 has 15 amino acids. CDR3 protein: CASSRGVGLPGELFF. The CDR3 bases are TGCGCCAGCAGCCGAGGAGTGGGACTCCCCGGGGAGCTGTTTTTT.

The CDR3 sequence: CSATILYEQYF. CDR3 nucleotides: TGCAGTGCTACGATTCTCTACGAGCAGTACTTC. The V and J genes are TRBV20-1 and TRBJ2-7; D unclear. V was shortened by 4 bases and J by 3 bases, with 7 bases between the two germline ends. Germline lookup yields CDR1 DFQATT and CDR2 SNEGSKA (reference sequence). This CDR3 has 11 amino acids.

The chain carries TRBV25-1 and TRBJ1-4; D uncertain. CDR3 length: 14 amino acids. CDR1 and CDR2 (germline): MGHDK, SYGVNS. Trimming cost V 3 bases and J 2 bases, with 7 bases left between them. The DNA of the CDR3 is TGTGCCAGCAGTGATGGAATGACTAATGAAAAACTGTTTTTT. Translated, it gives CASSDGMTNEKLFF.

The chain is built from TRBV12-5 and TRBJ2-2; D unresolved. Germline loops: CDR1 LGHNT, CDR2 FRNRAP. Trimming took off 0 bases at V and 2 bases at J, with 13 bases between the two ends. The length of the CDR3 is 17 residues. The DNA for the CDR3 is TGTGCTAGTGGTTTGGTAACGGCGGCAGGCAACACCGGGGAGCTGTTTTTT. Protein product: CASGLVTAAGNTGELFF.

CDR3 sequence: CASSLGWGARSEAFF. The CDR3 DNA reads TGTGCCAGCAGTTTAGGGTGGGGGGCGCGGTCTGAAGCTTTCTTT. The J gene is TRBJ1-1, the V gene TRBV27, with D perhaps matching TRBD1 (6 bases). CDR3 length equals 15 residues. Per germline, CDR1 MNHEY and CDR2 SMNVEV (reference sequence). V lost 2 bases and J lost 6, with 16 bases in between.